These 5 T cell receptor beta chains were all obtained from the same sample, sequenced in a study of T cells in Graves' hyperthyroidism and ophthalmopathy. It was RNA transcripts that yielded the amplified TCR beta CDR3 regions. A set of HTBI primers served as the primers for a first-round RT-PCR of the TCR CDR3. In TCRdb, the multiplex PCR reads were re-called with MiXCR into one record per CDR3 protein. This repertoire shows about 640,000 distinct CDR3 sequences, around 21% found once; its top ten account for 30% to 40%. The sample consisted of blood. The receptor source for this set is a man aged 25-40 years with Graves' ophthalmopathy.

This clonotype was counted only a few times. The chain links TRBV6-1 to TRBJ2-1; TRBD2 is a possible D gene (5 bases). Germline V gene sequence: CDR1 MNHNS, CDR2 SASEGT. This CDR3 region has 17 residues. V was clipped by 5 bases and J by 3 bases, with 20 bases between them. The CDR3 protein is CASSYPWVADFYNEQFF. The CDR3 bases are TGTGCCAGCAGTTATCCATGGGTGGCGGACTTCTACAATGAGCAGTTCTTC.

The chain carries TRBV5-5 and TRBJ1-1; tentative D call: TRBD1 (5 bases). Per germline, CDR1 SGHKS and CDR2 YYEKEE (reference sequence). The germline V and J ends were trimmed by 1 base and 2 bases, with 9 bases remaining between them. This CDR3 spans 14 amino acids. The DNA of the CDR3 is TGTGCCAGCAGCTTGTTGGGGGATAACACTGAAGCTTTCTTT. Its protein product is CASSLLGDNTEAFF.

This clonotype has a count of ten or more. The chain has TRBV11-2 and TRBJ1-1; a possible D gene is TRBD1 (5 bases). CDR3 length: 12 amino acids. Germline CDR1 and CDR2: SGHAT and FQNNGV. Trimming stripped 1 base from V and 8 bases from J, with 8 bases between. The CDR3 is CASSLGGEEAFF. CDR3 in DNA: TGTGCCAGCAGCTTAGGGGGGGAAGAAGCTTTCTTT.

This chain connects TRBV4-1 to TRBJ2-1; no clear D. The CDR3 covers 18 residues. V dropped 0 bases and J dropped 0 bases, with 15 bases sitting between them. From germline, CDR1 is MGHRA and CDR2 YSYEKL. Here the CDR3 reads CASSQDLGRRSSYNEQFF. CDR3 nucleotide sequence: TGCGCCAGCAGCCAAGATCTTGGCAGGAGAAGCTCCTACAATGAGCAGTTCTTC.

The chain joins TRBV29-1 to TRBJ1-2, with TRBD1 matching over 7 bases. The CDR3 sequence is 13 residues long. The germline V gene encodes CDR1 SQVTM and CDR2 ANQGSEA. The junction had 8 bases not matched to a gene; V was cut back by 6 bases and J by 4 bases. The CDR3 reads CSVEAGGGYGYTF. CDR3 nucleotides: TGCAGCGTCGAGGCAGGGGGTGGCTATGGCTACACCTTC.